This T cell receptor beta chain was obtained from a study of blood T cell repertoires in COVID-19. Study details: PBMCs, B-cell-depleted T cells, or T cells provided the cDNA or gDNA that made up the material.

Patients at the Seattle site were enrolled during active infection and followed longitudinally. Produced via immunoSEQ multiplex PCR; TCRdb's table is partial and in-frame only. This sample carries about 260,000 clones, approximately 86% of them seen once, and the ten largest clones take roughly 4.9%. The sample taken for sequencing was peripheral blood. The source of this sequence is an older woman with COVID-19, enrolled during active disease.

The CDR3 here is CASSSAGTSGSLSSYNEQFF. The DNA for the CDR3 is TGTGCCAGCAGTTCCGCCGGGACTAGCGGATCCCTTAGCTCCTACAATGAGCAGTTCTTC. The chain recombines TRBV28 with TRBJ2-1; 11 nucleotides align to TRBD2. Germline CDR1 reads MDHEN; CDR2 reads SYDVKM. Trimming cost V 4 bases and J 0 bases; bases outside gene matches: 14. The CDR3 length is 20 residues.